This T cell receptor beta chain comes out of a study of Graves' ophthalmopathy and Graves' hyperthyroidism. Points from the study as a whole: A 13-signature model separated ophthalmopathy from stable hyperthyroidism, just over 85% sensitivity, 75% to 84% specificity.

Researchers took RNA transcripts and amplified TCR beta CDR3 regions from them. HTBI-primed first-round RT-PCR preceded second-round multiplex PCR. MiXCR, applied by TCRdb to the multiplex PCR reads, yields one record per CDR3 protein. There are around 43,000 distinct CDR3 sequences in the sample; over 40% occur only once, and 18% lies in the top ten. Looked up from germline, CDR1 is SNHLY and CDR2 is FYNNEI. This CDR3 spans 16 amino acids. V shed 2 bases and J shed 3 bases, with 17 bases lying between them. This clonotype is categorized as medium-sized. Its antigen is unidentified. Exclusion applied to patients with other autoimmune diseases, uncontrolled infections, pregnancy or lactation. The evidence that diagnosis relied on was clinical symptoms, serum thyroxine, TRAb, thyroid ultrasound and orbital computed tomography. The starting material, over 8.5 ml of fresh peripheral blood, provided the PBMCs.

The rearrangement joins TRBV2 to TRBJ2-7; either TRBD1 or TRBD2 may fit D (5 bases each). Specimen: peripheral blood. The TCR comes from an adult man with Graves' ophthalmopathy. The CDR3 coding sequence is TGTGCCAGCAGTGAATGGGGCGGGCAGGCAGGCTACGAGCAGTACTTC. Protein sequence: CASSEWGGQAGYEQYF.